Included here is one T cell receptor beta chain sequence, with context. The data originate from a study of OX40 agonist ivuxolimab in advanced cancers. The germline gives CDR1 SQVTM, CDR2 ANQGSEA. This CDR3 has 15 residues. V lost 6 bases, J lost 3 bases, and 21 bases lay in between. Using immunoSEQ multiplex PCR, the repertoire was profiled, and TCRdb retains in-frame clones only, with some absent. This table holds about 80,000 clones, around 94% found once. This sequence was found in an adult with an advanced solid tumor such as melanoma, head and neck, liver or kidney cancer. The input for sequencing was CD4+ or CD8+ T cells sorted from blood, taken in a trial of the OX40 agonist ivuxolimab. V gene TRBV29-1 combines with J gene TRBJ2-7; D may be TRBD1 (6 bases). This CDR3 is CSVGTGTRGFYEQYF. CDR3 DNA sequence: TGCAGCGTGGGTACAGGGACAAGGGGCTTCTACGAGCAGTACTTC.